What follows are 13 T cell receptor beta chains derived from one specimen sequenced in a study of cytomegalovirus exposure and HLA in healthy donors. PCR used 60 Vbeta primers and 13 Jbeta primers. The repertoire was sequenced with immunoSEQ multiplex PCR; TCRdb's copy has only in-frame clones and lacks some. The sample yields about 150,000 clones, roughly 80% seen once. The sample comprised PBMCs. The receptors originated from a boy aged 2 to 9 in good health and CMV-seronegative.

The rearrangement uses TRBV7-2 and TRBJ1-5; 7 positions match TRBD1. Germline values: CDR1 SGHTA, CDR2 FQGNSA. The CDR3 runs to 15 residues. The J segment lost 4 bases and the V segment lost 5 bases, leaving 8 bases of the junction unmatched. The CDR3 sequence is CASSQSGGRNQPQHF. The DNA of the CDR3 is TGTGCCAGCAGCCAATCAGGGGGTCGGAATCAGCCCCAGCATTTT.

The rearrangement uses TRBV30 and TRBJ1-2, with D tentatively TRBD1 (6 bases). V lost 8 bases and J lost 3, with 10 bases in between. The CDR3 spans 11 residues. CDR1 is GTSNPN and CDR2 is SVGIG in the germline V gene (reference sequence). DNA of the CDR3: TGTGCCAGACAGGACTACTATGGCTACACCTTC. It specifies CARQDYYGYTF.

This clone has more than one count but fewer than ten. This chain joins TRBV27 and TRBJ1-5; a possible D gene is TRBD1 (6 bases). Trimming took off 5 bases at V and 3 bases at J, with 14 bases between the two ends. The CDR3 length is 15 residues. The germline CDR1 and CDR2 sequences are MNHEY and SMNVEV (reference sequence). The CDR3 bases are TGTGCCAGCAGTGTTTTAGGACAGCCCAATCAGCCCCAGCATTTT. It yields the protein CASSVLGQPNQPQHF.

V and J are TRBV11-2 and TRBJ2-7, with 7 bases aligning to TRBD1. V shed 5 bases and J 6 bases; nucleotides not matched to a gene: 13. The germline CDR1 and CDR2 sequences are SGHAT and FQNNGV. CDR3 length: 15 residues. The CDR3 sequence is CASSQLRGSGFEQYF. Written as DNA, the CDR3 is TGTGCCAGCAGCCAACTCAGGGGGAGTGGGTTCGAGCAGTACTTC.

J is TRBJ2-3 and V is TRBV5-4; no clear D gene. Germline CDR1 reads SGHNT; CDR2 reads YYREEE (reference sequence). V was clipped by 6 bases and J by 4 bases, with 12 bases between them. The CDR3 runs 13 residues. In DNA, the CDR3 is TGTGCCAGCATGCTACCTCCCTCAGATACGCAGTATTTT. This translates into CASMLPPSDTQYF.

The chain links TRBV7-9 to TRBJ2-7, with TRBD2 as a possible D gene (5 bases). The CDR3 loop spans 12 amino acids. Germline loops: CDR1 SEHNR, CDR2 FQNEAQ (reference sequence). V was pared by 10 bases and J by 3 bases, with 13 bases between. DNA of the CDR3: TGTGCCACCCTAGGGAGCGACTACGAGCAGTACTTC. Protein sequence: CATLGSDYEQYF.

The rearrangement links TRBV2 to TRBJ2-4; unclear D gene. The length of the CDR3 is 15 residues. Trimming pared 8 bases from V and 1 base from J, leaving 15 bases between. CDR1 SNHLY and CDR2 FYNNEI come from the germline V gene. DNA for the CDR3: TGTGCCAGCCTCGTTTTCCCCGGGGCCAAAAACATTCAGTACTTC. It yields the protein CASLVFPGAKNIQYF.

The J gene is TRBJ2-6, the V gene TRBV28, with D possibly TRBD1 on 6 matching bases. Germline V gene data show CDR1 as MDHEN and CDR2 as SYDVKM. Deletions cut 3 bases from V and 4 bases from J, with 19 bases between. The CDR3 is 18 amino acids. CDR3 bases: TGTGCCAGCAGTTTTACTGGACTCAGGGGTTCAGGGGCCAACGTCCTGACTTTC. This codes for CASSFTGLRGSGANVLTF.

The chain carries TRBV28 and TRBJ1-4; no reliable D call. The CDR3 runs to 15 residues. Germline loops: CDR1 MDHEN, CDR2 SYDVKM. Trimming removed 6 bases at V and 3 bases at J, with 14 bases between. DNA of the CDR3: TGTGCCAGCAGCCCAGGAGGCTTAGCTAATGAAAAACTGTTTTTT. Its translation: CASSPGGLANEKLFF.

The genes are TRBV29-1 and TRBJ2-3; D may be TRBD1 (5 bases). The CDR3 totals 14 residues. Germline CDR1 SQVTM, CDR2 ANQGSEA. The V gene lost 2 bases and the J gene lost 0 bases, with 9 bases spanning the gap. The CDR3, as DNA: TGCAGCGTTGAATCGGCAGGGAGCACAGATACGCAGTATTTT. Translating it yields CSVESAGSTDTQYF.

This chain connects TRBV7-3 to TRBJ2-1, with D possibly matching TRBD2 (6 bases). V lost 2 bases and J lost 9, with 17 bases in between. The germline V gene has CDR1 SGHTA and CDR2 FQGTGA. This CDR3 is built from 15 residues. The CDR3 bases are TGTGCCAGCAGCTTATCCGGGGGTCCTCTTCCTGAGCAGTTCTTC. Translated: CASSLSGGPLPEQFF.

This clone was observed a handful of times. J is TRBJ1-6 and V is TRBV7-8; the D gene is possibly TRBD1 (5 bases). Germline CDR1 and CDR2: SGHVS and FQNEAQ. The CDR3 has 18 amino acids. Trimming took off 5 bases at V and 0 bases at J, with 17 bases between the two ends. Written as DNA, the CDR3 is TGTGCCAGCAGCAACTCCCTACAGGAGAGCTCCTATAATTCACCCCTCCACTTT. Its translation is CASSNSLQESSYNSPLHF.

The chain joins TRBV5-1 to TRBJ2-3, with TRBD2 matching over 7 bases. J was trimmed by 5 bases and V by 4 bases; bases with no gene match: 10. Germline V gene lookup returns CDR1 SGHRS and CDR2 YFSETQ. The length of the CDR3 is 15 residues. The CDR3 DNA follows: TGCGCCAGCAGCCCCTCGGCGGGGGTCATAGATACGCAGTATTTT. Its translation: CASSPSAGVIDTQYF.